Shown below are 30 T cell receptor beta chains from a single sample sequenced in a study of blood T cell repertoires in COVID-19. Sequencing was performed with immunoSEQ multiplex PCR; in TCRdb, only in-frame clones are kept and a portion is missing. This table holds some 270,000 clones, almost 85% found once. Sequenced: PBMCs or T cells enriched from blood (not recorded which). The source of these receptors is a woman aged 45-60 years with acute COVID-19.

CDR3 DNA sequence: TGCGCCAGCAGCCGGGACACAGGCCTGACGTACGAGCAGTACTTC. This sequence encodes CASSRDTGLTYEQYF. V is TRBV5-1 and J is TRBJ2-7; tentative D call: TRBD1 (6 bases). This CDR3 comprises 15 residues. The germline V gene encodes CDR1 SGHRS and CDR2 YFSETQ. V lost 4 bases and J lost 4, with 18 bases in between.

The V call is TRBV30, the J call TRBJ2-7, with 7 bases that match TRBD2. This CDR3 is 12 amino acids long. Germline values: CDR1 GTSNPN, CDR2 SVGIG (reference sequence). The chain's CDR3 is CAGRLASYEQYF. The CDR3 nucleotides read TGTGCTGGGAGACTAGCATCCTACGAGCAGTACTTC.

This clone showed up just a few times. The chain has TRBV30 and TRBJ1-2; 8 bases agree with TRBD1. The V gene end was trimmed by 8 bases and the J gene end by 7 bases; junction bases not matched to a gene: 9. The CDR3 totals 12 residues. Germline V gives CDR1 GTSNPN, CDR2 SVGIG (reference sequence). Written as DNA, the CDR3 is TGTGCCAAGGACAGGGTTTCGAGTGGCTACACCTTC. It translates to CAKDRVSSGYTF.

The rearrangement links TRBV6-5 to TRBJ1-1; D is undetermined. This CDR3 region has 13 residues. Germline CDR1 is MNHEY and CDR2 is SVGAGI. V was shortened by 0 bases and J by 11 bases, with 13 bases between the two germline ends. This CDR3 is CASSYSGSGGAFF. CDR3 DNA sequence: TGTGCCAGCAGTTACTCGGGCAGCGGTGGGGCTTTCTTT.

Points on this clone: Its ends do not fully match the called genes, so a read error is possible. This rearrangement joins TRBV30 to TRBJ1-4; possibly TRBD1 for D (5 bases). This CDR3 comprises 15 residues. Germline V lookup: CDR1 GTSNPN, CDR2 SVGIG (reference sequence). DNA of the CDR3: TGTGCCTGGAGTGTTTTACAGGCAACTAATGAAACACTGTTTTTT. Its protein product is CAWSVLQATNETLFF.

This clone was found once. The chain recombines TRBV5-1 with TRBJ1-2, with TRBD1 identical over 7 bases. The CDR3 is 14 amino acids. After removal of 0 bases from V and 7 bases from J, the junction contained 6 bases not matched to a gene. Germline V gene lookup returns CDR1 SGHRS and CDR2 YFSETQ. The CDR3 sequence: CASSLDLQGSGYTF. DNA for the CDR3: TGCGCCAGCAGCTTGGACCTACAGGGGTCTGGCTACACCTTC.

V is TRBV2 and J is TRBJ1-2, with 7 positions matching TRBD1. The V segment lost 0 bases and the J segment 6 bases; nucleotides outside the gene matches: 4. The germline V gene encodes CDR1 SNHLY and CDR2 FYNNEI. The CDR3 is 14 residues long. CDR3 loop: CASSEARGQHGYTF. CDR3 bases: TGTGCCAGCAGTGAAGCGCGGGGACAGCATGGCTACACCTTC.

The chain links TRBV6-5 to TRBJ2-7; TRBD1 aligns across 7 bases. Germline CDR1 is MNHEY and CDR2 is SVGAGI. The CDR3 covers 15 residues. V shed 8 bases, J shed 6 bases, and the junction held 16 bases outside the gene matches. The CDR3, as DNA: TGTGCCAGCTCCCTGTCTTGGGACAGTAGTCGCGAGCAGTACTTC. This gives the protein CASSLSWDSSREQYF.

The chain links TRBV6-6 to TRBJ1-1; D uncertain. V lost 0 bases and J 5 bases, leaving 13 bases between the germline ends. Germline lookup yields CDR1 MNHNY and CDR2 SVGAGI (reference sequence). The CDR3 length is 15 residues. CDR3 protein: CASSYSKLSETEAFF. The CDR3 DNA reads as TGTGCCAGCAGTTACTCGAAGTTATCGGAGACTGAAGCTTTCTTT.

The CDR3 is CASSPAGEAGTEAFF. Written as DNA, the CDR3 is TGCGCCAGCAGCCCGGCGGGGGAGGCAGGCACTGAAGCTTTCTTT. This chain joins TRBV5-1 and TRBJ1-1, with D maybe TRBD1 (5 bases). V lost 4 bases and J 4 bases, leaving 17 bases between the germline ends. Germline V gene data show CDR1 as SGHRS and CDR2 as YFSETQ. CDR3 size: 15 residues.

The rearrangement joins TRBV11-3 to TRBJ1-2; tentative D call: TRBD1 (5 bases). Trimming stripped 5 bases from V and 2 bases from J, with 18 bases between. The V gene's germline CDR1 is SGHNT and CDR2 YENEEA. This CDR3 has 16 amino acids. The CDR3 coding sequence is TGTGCCAGCAGCCAGAGGCGACAGAATAAGAACTATGGCTACACCTTC. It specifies CASSQRRQNKNYGYTF.

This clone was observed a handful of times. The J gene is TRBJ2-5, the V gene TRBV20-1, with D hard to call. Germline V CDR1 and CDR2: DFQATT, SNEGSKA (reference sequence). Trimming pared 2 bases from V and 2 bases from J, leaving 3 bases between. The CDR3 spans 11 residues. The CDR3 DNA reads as TGCAGTGCTAGACAGCAAGAGACCCAGTACTTC. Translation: CSARQQETQYF.

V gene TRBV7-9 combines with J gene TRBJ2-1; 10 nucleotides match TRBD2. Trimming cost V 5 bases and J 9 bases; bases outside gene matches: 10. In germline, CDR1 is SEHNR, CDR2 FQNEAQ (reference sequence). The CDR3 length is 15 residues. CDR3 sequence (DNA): TGTGCCAGCAGCCCCCCAGCGGGGGGGCTTCGTGAGCAGTTCTTC. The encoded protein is CASSPPAGGLREQFF.

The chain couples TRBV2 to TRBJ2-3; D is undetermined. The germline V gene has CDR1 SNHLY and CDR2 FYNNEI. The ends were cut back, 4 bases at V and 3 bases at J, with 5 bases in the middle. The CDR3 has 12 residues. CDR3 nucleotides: TGTGCCAGCAGTGTCTTTACAGATACGCAGTATTTT. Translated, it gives CASSVFTDTQYF.

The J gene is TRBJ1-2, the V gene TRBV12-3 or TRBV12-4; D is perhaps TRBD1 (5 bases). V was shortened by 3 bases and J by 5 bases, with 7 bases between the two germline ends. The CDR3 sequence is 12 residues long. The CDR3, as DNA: TGTGCCAGCAGTTTGGGGCCGTATGGCTACACCTTC. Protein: CASSLGPYGYTF.

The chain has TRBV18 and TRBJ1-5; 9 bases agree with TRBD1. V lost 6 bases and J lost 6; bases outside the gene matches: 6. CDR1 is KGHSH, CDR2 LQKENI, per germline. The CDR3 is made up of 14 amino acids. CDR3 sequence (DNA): TGTGCCAGCTCGCTGACAGGGGGTCTTCAGCCCCAGCATTTT. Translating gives CASSLTGGLQPQHF.

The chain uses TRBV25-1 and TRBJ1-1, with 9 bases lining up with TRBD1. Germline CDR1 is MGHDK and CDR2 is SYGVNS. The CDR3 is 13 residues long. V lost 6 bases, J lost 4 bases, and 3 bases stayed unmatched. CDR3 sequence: CASRGQGGTEAFF. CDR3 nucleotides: TGTGCCAGCAGGGGACAGGGAGGCACTGAAGCTTTCTTT. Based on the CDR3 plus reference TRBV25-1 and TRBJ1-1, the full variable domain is EADIYQTPRYLVIGTGKKITLECSQTMGHDKMYWYQQDPGMELHLIHYSYGVNSTEKGDLSSESTVSRIRTEHFPLTLESARPSHTSQYLCASRGQGGTEAFFGQGTRLTVV.

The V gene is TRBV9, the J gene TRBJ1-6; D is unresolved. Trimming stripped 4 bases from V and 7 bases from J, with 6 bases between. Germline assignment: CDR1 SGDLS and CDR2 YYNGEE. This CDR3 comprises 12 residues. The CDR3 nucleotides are TGTGCCAGCAGCCCTGCGAATTCACCCCTCCACTTT. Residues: CASSPANSPLHF.

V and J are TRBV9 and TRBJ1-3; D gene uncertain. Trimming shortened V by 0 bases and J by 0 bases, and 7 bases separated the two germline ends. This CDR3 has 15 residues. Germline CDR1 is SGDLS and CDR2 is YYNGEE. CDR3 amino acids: CASSVGRSSGNTIYF. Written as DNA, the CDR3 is TGTGCCAGCAGCGTAGGGCGGAGCTCTGGAAACACCATATATTTT.

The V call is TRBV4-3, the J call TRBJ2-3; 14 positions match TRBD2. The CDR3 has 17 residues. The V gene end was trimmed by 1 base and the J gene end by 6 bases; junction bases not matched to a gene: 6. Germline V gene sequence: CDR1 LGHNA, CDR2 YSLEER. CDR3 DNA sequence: TGCGCCAGCAGCCAAGCTCCGGGACTAGCGGGGGATGATACGCAGTATTTT. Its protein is CASSQAPGLAGDDTQYF.

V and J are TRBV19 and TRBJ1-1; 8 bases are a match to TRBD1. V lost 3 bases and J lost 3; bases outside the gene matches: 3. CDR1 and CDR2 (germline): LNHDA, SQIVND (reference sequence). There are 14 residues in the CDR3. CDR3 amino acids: CASSIRGLDTEAFF. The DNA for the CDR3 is TGTGCCAGTAGTATCAGGGGGCTAGACACTGAAGCTTTCTTT.

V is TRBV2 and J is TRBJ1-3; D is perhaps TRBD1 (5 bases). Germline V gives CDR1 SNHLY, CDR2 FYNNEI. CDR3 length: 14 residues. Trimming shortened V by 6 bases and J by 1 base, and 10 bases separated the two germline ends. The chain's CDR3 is CASRGGLSGNTIYF. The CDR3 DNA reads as TGTGCCAGCAGGGGGGGTTTATCTGGAAACACCATATATTTT.

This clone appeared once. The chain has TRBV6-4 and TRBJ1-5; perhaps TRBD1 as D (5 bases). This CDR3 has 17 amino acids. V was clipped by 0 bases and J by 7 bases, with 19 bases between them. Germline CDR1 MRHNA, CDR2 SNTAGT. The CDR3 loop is CASSDSKEGGRAQPQHF. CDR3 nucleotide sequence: TGTGCCAGCAGTGACTCGAAGGAAGGCGGCAGGGCCCAGCCCCAGCATTTT.

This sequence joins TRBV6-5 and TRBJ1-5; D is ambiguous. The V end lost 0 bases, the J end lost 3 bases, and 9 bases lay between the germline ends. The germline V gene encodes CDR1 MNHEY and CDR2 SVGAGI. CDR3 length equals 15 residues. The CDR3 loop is CASSYSFQDNQPQHF. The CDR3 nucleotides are TGTGCCAGCAGTTACTCGTTTCAGGACAATCAGCCCCAGCATTTT.

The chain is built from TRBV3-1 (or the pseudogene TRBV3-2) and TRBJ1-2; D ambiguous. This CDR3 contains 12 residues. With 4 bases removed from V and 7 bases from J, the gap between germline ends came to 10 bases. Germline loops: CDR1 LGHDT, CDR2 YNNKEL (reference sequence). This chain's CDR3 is CASSLEGFGYTF. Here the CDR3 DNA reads TGTGCCAGCAGCCTTGAGGGTTTTGGCTACACCTTC.

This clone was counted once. The CDR3 here is CASSLTSGSYNEQFF. DNA of the CDR3: TGTGCCAGCAGCTTAACGAGTGGCTCCTACAATGAGCAGTTCTTC. The rearrangement joins TRBV11-3 to TRBJ2-1, with D unresolved. Trimming took 2 bases from V and 0 from J, leaving 8 bases between them. CDR1 is SGHNT and CDR2 is YENEEA in the germline V gene. This CDR3 comprises 15 residues.

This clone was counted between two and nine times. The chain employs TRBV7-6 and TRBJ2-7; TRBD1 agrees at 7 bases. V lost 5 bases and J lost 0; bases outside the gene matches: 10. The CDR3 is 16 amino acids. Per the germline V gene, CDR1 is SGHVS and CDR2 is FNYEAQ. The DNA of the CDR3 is TGTGCCAGCAGCCAAGAGTCGGGGACAGTCTCCTACGAGCAGTACTTC. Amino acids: CASSQESGTVSYEQYF.

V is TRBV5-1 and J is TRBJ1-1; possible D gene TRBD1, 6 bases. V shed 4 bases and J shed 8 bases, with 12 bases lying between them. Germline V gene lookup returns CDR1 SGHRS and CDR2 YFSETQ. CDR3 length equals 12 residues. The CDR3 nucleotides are TGCGCCAGCAGCGGCGCAGGGGTAGAAGCTTTCTTT. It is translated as CASSGAGVEAFF. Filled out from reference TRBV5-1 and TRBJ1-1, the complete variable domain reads KAGVTQTPRYLIKTRGQQVTLSCSPISGHRSVSWYQQTPGQGLQFLFEYFSETQRNKGNFPGRFSGRQFSNSRSEMNVSTLELGDSALYLCASSGAGVEAFFGQGTRLTVV.

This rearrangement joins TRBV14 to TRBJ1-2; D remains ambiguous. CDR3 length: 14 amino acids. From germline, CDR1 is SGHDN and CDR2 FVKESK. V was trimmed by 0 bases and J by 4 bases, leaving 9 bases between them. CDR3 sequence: CASSQDQTFYGYTF. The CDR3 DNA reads TGTGCCAGCAGCCAAGATCAAACTTTCTATGGCTACACCTTC.

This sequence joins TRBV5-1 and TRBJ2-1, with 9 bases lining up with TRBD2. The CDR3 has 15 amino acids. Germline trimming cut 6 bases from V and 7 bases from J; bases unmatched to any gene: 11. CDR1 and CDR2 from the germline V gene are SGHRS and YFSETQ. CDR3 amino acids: CASTLDSGGRNEQFF. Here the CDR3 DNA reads TGCGCCAGCACCCTGGACAGCGGGGGGAGGAATGAGCAGTTCTTC.